The 28 T cell receptor beta chains given below trace back to one sample, sequenced in a study of blood T cell repertoires in COVID-19. The table came from immunoSEQ multiplex PCR; TCRdb's copy has only in-frame clones and leaves some out. The table lists 55,000 to 75,000 clones, approximately 83% of them singletons. The sequencing input was peripheral blood. The source is a man at least 80 years old with COVID-19, enrolled during active disease.

This chain joins TRBV6-4 and TRBJ1-1, with D uncertain. The length of the CDR3 is 14 residues. Germline CDR1 reads MRHNA; CDR2 reads SNTAGT. V lost 0 bases and J 7 bases, leaving 12 bases between the germline ends. CDR3 amino acids: CASSDSRILVEAFF. CDR3 in DNA: TGTGCCAGCAGTGACTCGAGAATTTTGGTTGAAGCTTTCTTT.

The rearrangement joins TRBV7-2 to TRBJ1-3; a weak D match, TRBD1 (5 bases). V shed 5 bases and J shed 0 bases, with 8 bases lying between them. Germline assignment: CDR1 SGHTA and CDR2 FQGNSA. The CDR3 runs 14 residues. The CDR3 DNA reads as TGTGCCAGCAGCCCAGGGTTCTCTGGAAACACCATATATTTT. This translates into CASSPGFSGNTIYF.

This chain connects TRBV24-1 to TRBJ2-3, with 12 positions matching TRBD2. The germline V gene encodes CDR1 KGHDR and CDR2 SFDVKD. V shed 3 bases, J shed 4 bases, and the junction held 7 bases outside the gene matches. CDR3 size: 17 residues. In DNA, the CDR3 is TGTGCCACCAGTGATGATCTAGCGGGAGGGGAACCAGATACGCAGTATTTT. Its protein product is CATSDDLAGGEPDTQYF.

This chain uses TRBV6-5 with TRBJ1-1; D unresolved. CDR1 MNHEY and CDR2 SVGAGI come from the germline V gene. V lost 6 bases, J lost 3 bases, and 5 bases lay in between. This CDR3 spans 11 amino acids. For the CDR3, the DNA is TGTGCCAGCAGCCGCGACACTGAAGCTTTCTTT. Protein product: CASSRDTEAFF.

CDR3 bases: TGCGCCAGCAGCCAATTAATCCGGACAGGGGCTTTCTATGGCTACACCTTC. Translation: CASSQLIRTGAFYGYTF. The rearrangement links TRBV4-1 to TRBJ1-2, with 9 bases lining up with TRBD1. The J segment lost 4 bases and the V segment lost 2 bases, leaving 11 bases of the junction unmatched. CDR3 length: 17 residues. The V gene's germline CDR1 is MGHRA and CDR2 YSYEKL.

The V gene is TRBV15, the J gene TRBJ2-3; a weak D match, TRBD2 (7 bases). The CDR3 totals 16 residues. Germline values: CDR1 LNHNV, CDR2 YYDKDF (reference sequence). The V end was cut by 3 bases, the J end by 0 bases, with 13 bases between. For the CDR3, the DNA is TGTGCCACCAGCAGGGGAGGGGGGACTAGCACAGATACGCAGTATTTT. Its translation is CATSRGGGTSTDTQYF.

This chain uses TRBV5-5 with TRBJ1-2, with 11 bases matching TRBD1. Losses at the gene ends were 6 bases for V and 6 bases for J; bases not matched to a gene: 10. This CDR3 region has 15 residues. Germline lookup yields CDR1 SGHKS and CDR2 YYEKEE (reference sequence). The DNA of the CDR3 is TGTGCCAGCATCCTATCGCCGGGACAGGGGGATGGCTACACCTTC. This gives the protein CASILSPGQGDGYTF. The full variable domain, its missing parts supplied by reference TRBV5-5 and TRBJ1-2, is DAGVTQSPTHLIKTRGQQVTLRCSPISGHKSVSWYQQVLGQGPQFIFQYYEKEERGRGNFPDRFSARQFPNYSSELNVNALLLGDSALYLCASILSPGQGDGYTFGSGTRLTVV.

This clone has only a few counts. Other DNA sequences from this sample encode an identical CDR3 as well. This chain joins TRBV6-5 and TRBJ1-2; D not certain. Germline assignment: CDR1 MNHEY and CDR2 SVGAGI. The germline V and J ends were trimmed by 2 bases and 4 bases, with 11 bases remaining between them. CDR3 length: 14 amino acids. CDR3 in amino acids: CASSYGGQPYGYTF. The CDR3 nucleotides are TGTGCCAGCAGTTACGGAGGGCAGCCCTATGGCTACACCTTC.

V and J are TRBV7-8 and TRBJ1-4, with TRBD1 matching 7 bases. CDR1 is SGHVS, CDR2 FQNEAQ, per germline. This CDR3 has 16 residues. Trimming took 4 bases from V and 3 from J; bases not matched to a gene: 8. CDR3 region: CASSSLQGWANEKLFF. Written as DNA, the CDR3 is TGTGCCAGCAGCTCTCTACAGGGGTGGGCTAATGAAAAACTGTTTTTT.

CDR3 amino acids: CASSFGGSTDTQYF. The CDR3 DNA sequence: TGCGCCAGCAGCTTCGGAGGTAGCACAGATACGCAGTATTTT. The chain couples TRBV5-1 to TRBJ2-3; weak D call: TRBD2 (5 bases). In germline, CDR1 is SGHRS, CDR2 YFSETQ. Trimming cost V 2 bases and J 0 bases, with 7 bases left between them. The CDR3 totals 14 residues. The whole variable domain, remainder taken from reference TRBV5-1 and TRBJ2-3, is KAGVTQTPRYLIKTRGQQVTLSCSPISGHRSVSWYQQTPGQGLQFLFEYFSETQRNKGNFPGRFSGRQFSNSRSEMNVSTLELGDSALYLCASSFGGSTDTQYFGPGTRLTVL.

The J gene is TRBJ1-1, the V gene TRBV19; D gene unclear. CDR3 length: 14 residues. V was cut by 6 bases and J by 0 bases, with 11 bases left in between. The germline CDR1 and CDR2 sequences are LNHDA and SQIVND (reference sequence). The CDR3 protein is CASRMVGVNTEAFF. The CDR3 nucleotides read TGTGCCAGTAGGATGGTGGGAGTGAACACTGAAGCTTTCTTT.

This clone was detected only once. The V and J genes are TRBV3-1 (or the pseudogene TRBV3-2) and TRBJ1-1, with TRBD1 as a possible D gene (5 bases). The CDR3 runs 14 residues. Germline CDR1 reads LGHDT; CDR2 reads YNNKEL (reference sequence). The V gene lost 3 bases and the J gene lost 6 bases, with 14 bases spanning the gap. CDR3 nucleotides: TGTGCCAGCAGCCATGGAGGGGATGGGCCTGAAGCTTTCTTT. Translating it yields CASSHGGDGPEAFF.

CDR3 nucleotides: TGTGCCAGCTCAGGGACAGGGAACAATCAGCCCCAGCATTTT. Translating gives CASSGTGNNQPQHF. The J gene is TRBJ1-5, the V gene TRBV18, with 9 bases identical to TRBD1. Germline assignment: CDR1 KGHSH and CDR2 LQKENI. The CDR3 spans 14 residues. V shed 5 bases and J 3 bases; nucleotides not matched to a gene: 2. The full variable domain, completed using reference TRBV18 and TRBJ1-5, is NAGVMQNPRHLVRRRGQEARLRCSPMKGHSHVYWYRQLPEEGLKFMVYLQKENIIDESGMPKERFSAEFPKEGPSILRIQQVVRGDSAAYFCASSGTGNNQPQHFGDGTRLSIL.

The genes are TRBV9 and TRBJ2-3; 8 bases are shared with TRBD2. The germline gives CDR1 SGDLS, CDR2 YYNGEE. The CDR3 is 15 residues long. The junction had 3 bases not matched to a gene; V was cut back by 0 bases and J by 3 bases. The CDR3 bases are TGTGCCAGCAGCGTAGAACGGGGGGGAACAGATACGCAGTATTTT. Protein sequence: CASSVERGGTDTQYF.

The chain recombines TRBV6-5 with TRBJ1-1, with no clear D. V lost 6 bases and J lost 3, with 17 bases in between. CDR3 size: 15 residues. Germline V gene sequence: CDR1 MNHEY, CDR2 SVGAGI. The CDR3 sequence is CASSPEYASYTEAFF. DNA of the CDR3: TGTGCCAGCAGCCCCGAGTATGCGTCGTACACTGAAGCTTTCTTT.

The gene calls are TRBV7-2 and TRBJ2-2, with a possible D match to TRBD1 (5 bases). Germline V gene lookup returns CDR1 SGHTA and CDR2 FQGNSA. This CDR3 has 14 residues. The germline V and J ends were trimmed by 3 bases and 8 bases, with 13 bases remaining between them. CDR3 DNA sequence: TGTGCCAGCAGCTTGTTGGGGCCTCAGGGGGAGCTGTTTTTT. Amino acids: CASSLLGPQGELFF.

The chain combines TRBV29-1 with TRBJ1-5, with 8 bases identical to TRBD1. J gave up 5 bases and V 1 base, and 4 bases lay outside the gene matches. The germline gives CDR1 SQVTM, CDR2 ANQGSEA. This CDR3 spans 14 amino acids. CDR3 sequence reads: CSVEAGGADQPQHF. In DNA, the CDR3 is TGCAGCGTTGAAGCAGGGGGCGCGGATCAGCCCCAGCATTTT.

This rearrangement joins TRBV28 to TRBJ1-4, with 7 bases fitting TRBD1. J gave up 2 bases and V 5 bases, and 5 bases lay outside the gene matches. CDR3 length: 15 amino acids. Germline values: CDR1 MDHEN, CDR2 SYDVKM. CDR3 bases: TGTGCCAGCAGTACACAGGGGAGGACTAATGAAAAACTGTTTTTT. Its translation is CASSTQGRTNEKLFF.

The chain is built from TRBV12-3 or TRBV12-4 and TRBJ1-1, with D uncertain. The V end was cut by 9 bases, the J end by 5 bases, with 10 bases between. There are 11 residues in the CDR3. The CDR3 here is CASLRGTEAFF. The CDR3 DNA sequence: TGTGCCAGTCTTAGAGGAACTGAAGCTTTCTTT.

The chain is built from TRBV14 and TRBJ1-3; unclear D gene. With 0 bases removed from V and 3 bases from J, the gap between germline ends came to 6 bases. CDR1 and CDR2 (germline): SGHDN, FVKESK. This CDR3 region has 14 residues. CDR3 DNA: TGTGCCAGCAGCCAAGAAGAGCGTGGAAACACCATATATTTT. Protein sequence: CASSQEERGNTIYF.

This clone was recorded at least ten times. The chain uses TRBV30 and TRBJ1-6; unclear D gene. The V and J ends lost 3 bases and 5 bases respectively, with 8 bases between them. The CDR3 runs to 13 residues. Germline loops: CDR1 GTSNPN, CDR2 SVGIG (reference sequence). The CDR3 DNA sequence: TGTGCCTGGAGGCACCAGGATAATTCACCCCTCCACTTT. It translates to CAWRHQDNSPLHF.

This clone was counted only a few times. V usage is TRBV28 and J usage is TRBJ1-2; D is undetermined. Trimming removed 1 base at V and 8 bases at J, with 8 bases between. Germline V lookup: CDR1 MDHEN, CDR2 SYDVKM. The CDR3 is 12 residues long. CDR3 residues: CASSLYGRGYTF. In nucleotides, the CDR3 is TGTGCCAGCAGTTTATATGGCAGGGGCTACACCTTC.

The chain has TRBV25-1 and TRBJ2-1; 9 bases align to TRBD2. The germline V gene encodes CDR1 MGHDK and CDR2 SYGVNS. This CDR3 is built from 16 residues. V shed 6 bases, J shed 10 bases, and the junction held 16 bases outside the gene matches. For the CDR3, the DNA is TGTGCCAGCAGGGGAGCTAGCGGGACCCTGAATATCGAGCAGTTCTTC. Translation gives CASRGASGTLNIEQFF. The entire variable domain, with the rest obtained from reference TRBV25-1 and TRBJ2-1, is as follows: EADIYQTPRYLVIGTGKKITLECSQTMGHDKMYWYQQDPGMELHLIHYSYGVNSTEKGDLSSESTVSRIRTEHFPLTLESARPSHTSQYLCASRGASGTLNIEQFFGPGTRLTVL.

The chain carries TRBV6-2 or TRBV6-3 and TRBJ1-4; unclear D gene. The V gene lost 2 bases and the J gene lost 8 bases, with 9 bases spanning the gap. Germline V gene data show CDR1 as MNHEY and CDR2 as SVGEGT. This CDR3 spans 13 amino acids. This CDR3 reads CASSYREAEKLFF. The DNA for the CDR3 is TGTGCCAGCAGTTACAGGGAGGCCGAAAAACTGTTTTTT.

The rearrangement links TRBV6-6 to TRBJ2-1; D might be TRBD1 (6 bases). V dropped 5 bases and J dropped 7 bases, with 15 bases sitting between them. The V gene's germline CDR1 is MNHNY and CDR2 SVGAGI (reference sequence). This CDR3 contains 14 residues. The DNA for the CDR3 is TGTGCCAGCAGTCGATACTTACAGGGAAATGAGCAGTTCTTC. It is translated as CASSRYLQGNEQFF.

The chain recombines TRBV5-1 with TRBJ1-3; D not resolved. The ends were cut back, 0 bases at V and 4 bases at J, with 11 bases in the middle. In germline, CDR1 is SGHRS, CDR2 YFSETQ. The CDR3 has 15 residues. CDR3 residues: CASSLAGVMGNTIYF. CDR3 nucleotides: TGCGCCAGCAGCTTGGCCGGGGTGATGGGAAACACCATATATTTT.

The chain couples TRBV15 to TRBJ1-2; D is perhaps TRBD1 (5 bases). The CDR3 is made up of 15 amino acids. Germline CDR1 is LNHNV and CDR2 is YYDKDF (reference sequence). Between the trimmed V and J ends, which lost 0 bases and 0 bases, there was a span of 8 bases. CDR3 coding DNA: TGTGCCACCAGCAGAGATGACAGCCCTAACTATGGCTACACCTTC. Protein: CATSRDDSPNYGYTF.

This clone was seen only a few times. The CDR3 sequence is CASSGRGGGIYEQFF. The CDR3 DNA reads as TGTGCCAGCAGCGGGAGGGGCGGGGGTATCTATGAGCAGTTCTTC. The J gene is TRBJ2-1, the V gene TRBV7-2; TRBD2 aligns across 7 bases. This CDR3 region has 15 residues. In germline, CDR1 is SGHTA, CDR2 FQGNSA. The trim removed 5 bases at V and 8 bases at J, leaving 12 bases unmatched. The variable domain in full, completed from reference TRBV7-2 and TRBJ2-1, reads GAGVSQSPSNKVTEKGKDVELRCDPISGHTALYWYRQSLGQGLEFLIYFQGNSAPDKSGLPSDRFSAERTGGSVSTLTIQRTQQEDSAVYLCASSGRGGGIYEQFFGPGTRLTVL.